The 4 T cell receptor beta chains listed next were all sequenced from one sample in a study of T-cell reconstitution after alpha-beta-depleted transplantation in children. Unique molecular identifiers tagged the TCRbeta library. A single record per CDR3 protein comes from TCRdb applying MiXCR to the PCR reads. The sample has some 240,000 distinct CDR3 sequences, more than 10% seen once. The material sequenced was PBMCs from the stem cell graft donor, taken from the stem cell graft. These receptors were obtained from a human donor who donated a stem cell graft to a child with acute lymphoblastic leukemia.

This clonotype was seen repeatedly, ten times or more. The rearrangement links TRBV2 to TRBJ2-3, with D perhaps matching TRBD2 (6 bases). V was cut by 3 bases and J by 2 bases, with 15 bases left in between. Germline V gene data show CDR1 as SNHLY and CDR2 as FYNNEI. This CDR3 has 16 residues. The CDR3 coding sequence is TGTGCCAGCAGTGACTCCGGGACTCTTACCACAGATACGCAGTATTTT. Protein sequence: CASSDSGTLTTDTQYF.

CDR3 protein: CASSLGAGDPQETQYF. CDR3 in DNA: TGCGCCAGCAGCTTAGGAGCGGGAGACCCTCAAGAGACCCAGTACTTC. This chain joins TRBV5-1 and TRBJ2-5, with 8 bases aligning to TRBD2. Germline V gene lookup returns CDR1 SGHRS and CDR2 YFSETQ. V trimming: 2 bases; J trimming: 2 bases; junction bases outside the gene matches: 8. The CDR3 is 16 amino acids. The full variable domain, with the rest looked up from reference TRBV5-1 and TRBJ2-5, is KAGVTQTPRYLIKTRGQQVTLSCSPISGHRSVSWYQQTPGQGLQFLFEYFSETQRNKGNFPGRFSGRQFSNSRSEMNVSTLELGDSALYLCASSLGAGDPQETQYFGPGTRLLVL.

Many counts were recorded for this clonotype. The chain employs TRBV28 and TRBJ1-5; D unclear. The CDR3 length is 18 residues. In germline, CDR1 is MDHEN, CDR2 SYDVKM. The V and J ends lost 3 bases and 0 bases respectively, with 18 bases between them. CDR3: CASSLNLYLGNSNQPQHF. The CDR3 nucleotides are TGTGCCAGCAGTTTGAACCTATACCTAGGAAATAGCAATCAGCCCCAGCATTTT.

Only a few counts were recorded for this clonotype. The V gene is TRBV20-1, the J gene TRBJ2-7; the match to TRBD2 covers 10 bases. The CDR3 length is 12 residues. Germline V gene sequence: CDR1 DFQATT, CDR2 SNEGSKA (reference sequence). With 5 bases clipped from V and 7 bases from J, the junction kept 5 bases outside the gene matches. CDR3 region: CSAAPGLAEQYF. DNA of the CDR3: TGCAGTGCTGCCCCGGGACTAGCGGAGCAGTACTTC.